One sample yielded the 14 T cell receptor beta chains listed below, sequenced in a study of cytomegalovirus exposure and HLA in healthy donors. The protocol was immunoSEQ multiplex PCR, while the TCRdb copy is restricted to in-frame clones and leaves out a portion. This table has about 130,000 clones, 85% to 90% appearing once. Source material: PBMCs. These receptors all come from a woman between 25 and 40 years old in good health and CMV-seropositive.

The V gene is TRBV2, the J gene TRBJ2-1; the D is unclear. The V and J ends lost 10 bases and 2 bases respectively, with 9 bases between them. CDR3 length: 12 residues. Per the germline V gene, CDR1 is SNHLY and CDR2 is FYNNEI. This CDR3 reads CANNAAYNEQFF. The CDR3 DNA reads TGTGCCAATAATGCGGCCTACAATGAGCAGTTCTTC.

This rearrangement joins TRBV27 to TRBJ2-1; the match to TRBD2 covers 11 bases. The CDR3 is 14 residues long. J was trimmed by 10 bases and V by 6 bases; bases with no gene match: 8. CDR1 and CDR2 from the germline V gene are MNHEY and SMNVEV (reference sequence). The CDR3 protein is CASRIAGGSQEQFF. CDR3 in DNA: TGTGCCAGCAGAATAGCGGGAGGGTCTCAGGAGCAGTTCTTC.

This chain connects TRBV4-1 to TRBJ2-3; 9 bases line up with TRBD2. This CDR3 is 16 amino acids long. V gave up 0 bases and J gave up 3 bases; unmatched junction bases: 4. The germline gives CDR1 MGHRA, CDR2 YSYEKL. The DNA of the CDR3 is TGCGCCAGCAGCCAAGAGGCGGGGGGGAGAACAGATACGCAGTATTTT. Protein product: CASSQEAGGRTDTQYF.

The chain links TRBV2 to TRBJ1-2; possible D gene TRBD1, 5 bases. The CDR3 length is 16 residues. The germline V gene has CDR1 SNHLY and CDR2 FYNNEI. Trimming took off 8 bases at V and 3 bases at J, with 22 bases between the two ends. The CDR3, as DNA: TGTGCCAGCGAGTCACCGACATCCCCAGGGCACTATGGCTACACCTTC. Translation: CASESPTSPGHYGYTF.

The rearrangement uses TRBV2 and TRBJ2-2, with D perhaps matching TRBD2 (6 bases). The germline CDR1 and CDR2 sequences are SNHLY and FYNNEI. The CDR3 covers 14 residues. The V end was cut by 6 bases, the J end by 8 bases, with 16 bases between. CDR3: CASSRRGTGGELFF. CDR3 nucleotide sequence: TGTGCCAGCAGCCGGCGCGGGACTGGTGGGGAGCTGTTTTTT.

The V call is TRBV15, the J call TRBJ1-2; 8 nucleotides match TRBD1. The CDR3 sequence is 13 residues long. V lost 5 bases to trimming and J lost 8 bases; unmatched junction nucleotides: 7. CDR1 is LNHNV, CDR2 YYDKDF, per germline (reference sequence). The chain's CDR3 is CATSGLTGGGYTF. CDR3 sequence (DNA): TGTGCCACCAGCGGCCTTACAGGGGGAGGCTACACCTTC.

The V gene is TRBV9, the J gene TRBJ2-2; possible D gene TRBD2, 6 bases. Looked up from germline, CDR1 is SGDLS and CDR2 is YYNGEE. V was trimmed by 4 bases and J by 6 bases, leaving 16 bases between them. This CDR3 is built from 15 residues. In DNA form, the CDR3 reads TGTGCCAGCAGCTCCCGGGGACTCGGGGCCGGGGAGCTGTTTTTT. Translation: CASSSRGLGAGELFF.

This clone was observed a handful of times. The chain uses TRBV23-1 and TRBJ2-7, with 8 bases fitting TRBD1. TRBV23-1 is flagged as an ORF with uncertain function. The V and J ends lost 4 bases and 2 bases, in that order; junction bases with no gene match: 19. The CDR3 is 19 amino acids. The CDR3 DNA reads TGCGCCAGCAGTCTGGTCGACCGGGTCGGTACGGACAGGGCCTACGAGCAGTACTTC. This codes for CASSLVDRVGTDRAYEQYF.

The chain uses TRBV27 and TRBJ2-3; D may be TRBD2 (6 bases). Germline assignment: CDR1 MNHEY and CDR2 SMNVEV (reference sequence). The V and J ends lost 5 bases and 3 bases respectively, with 15 bases between them. This CDR3 is 15 amino acids long. This CDR3 reads CASSARILATDTQYF. CDR3 nucleotides: TGTGCCAGCAGTGCCCGTATCCTAGCGACAGATACGCAGTATTTT.

This chain uses TRBV19 with TRBJ2-7; unclear D gene. The germline V and J ends were trimmed by 1 base and 2 bases, with 15 bases remaining between them. The CDR3 length is 16 residues. The V gene's germline CDR1 is LNHDA and CDR2 SQIVND (reference sequence). CDR3 loop: CASSIGGSIGTYEQYF. Written as DNA, the CDR3 is TGTGCCAGTAGTATAGGCGGTAGTATCGGCACCTACGAGCAGTACTTC.

This clone was detected once. The chain links TRBV5-1 to TRBJ1-2, with TRBD1 matching over 7 bases. The CDR3 loop spans 14 amino acids. In germline, CDR1 is SGHRS, CDR2 YFSETQ. V gave up 3 bases and J gave up 4 bases; unmatched junction bases: 6. CDR3 in amino acids: CASSSEGDSYGYTF. The CDR3 DNA follows: TGCGCCAGCAGCTCGGAAGGGGACAGCTATGGCTACACCTTC.

V gene TRBV10-3 combines with J gene TRBJ2-5, with 8 bases identical to TRBD1. Germline V gene data show CDR1 as ENHRY and CDR2 as SYGVKD. CDR3 length equals 20 residues. Trimming cost V 4 bases and J 1 base; bases outside gene matches: 20. CDR3 sequence reads: CAISVSGTQGASRLQETQYF. The DNA of the CDR3 is TGTGCCATCAGTGTCTCGGGGACTCAGGGGGCGTCAAGACTCCAAGAGACCCAGTACTTC.

The chain carries TRBV5-5 and TRBJ1-2, with no clear D. Trimming took off 0 bases at V and 8 bases at J, with 11 bases between the two ends. The germline V gene encodes CDR1 SGHKS and CDR2 YYEKEE (reference sequence). The CDR3 runs to 13 residues. CDR3 in amino acids: CASSLERADGYTF. CDR3 DNA: TGTGCCAGCAGCTTGGAGCGGGCAGACGGCTACACCTTC.

The chain recombines TRBV5-1 with TRBJ2-7; D possibly corresponds to TRBD1 (6 bases). Germline CDR1 reads SGHRS; CDR2 reads YFSETQ. The germline V and J ends were trimmed by 4 bases and 2 bases, with 16 bases remaining between them. This CDR3 is built from 15 residues. The CDR3 here is CASSPLQGMTYEQYF. CDR3 DNA: TGCGCCAGCAGCCCCCTACAGGGAATGACCTACGAGCAGTACTTC.